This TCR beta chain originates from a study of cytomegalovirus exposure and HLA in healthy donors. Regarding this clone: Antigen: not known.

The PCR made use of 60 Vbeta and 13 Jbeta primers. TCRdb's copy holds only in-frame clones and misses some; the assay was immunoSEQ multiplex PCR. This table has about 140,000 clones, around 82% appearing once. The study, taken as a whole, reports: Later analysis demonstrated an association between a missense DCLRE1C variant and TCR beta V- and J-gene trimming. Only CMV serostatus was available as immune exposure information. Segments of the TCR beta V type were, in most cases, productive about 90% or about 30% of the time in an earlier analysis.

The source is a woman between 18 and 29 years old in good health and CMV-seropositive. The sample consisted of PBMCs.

The CDR3: CASSLVADEQFF. In DNA form, the CDR3 reads TGTGCCAGCAGCTTAGTCGCGGATGAGCAGTTCTTC. The rearrangement links TRBV7-9 to TRBJ2-1; D gene uncertain. The CDR3 has 12 residues. Trimming pared 1 base from V and 8 bases from J, leaving 6 bases between. The germline CDR1 and CDR2 sequences are SEHNR and FQNEAQ (reference sequence). The whole variable domain, filled in from reference TRBV7-9 and TRBJ2-1, reads DTGVSQNPRHKITKRGQNVTFRCDPISEHNRLYWYRQTLGQGPEFLTYFQNEAQLEKSRLLSDRFSAERPKGSFSTLEIQRTEQGDSAMYLCASSLVADEQFFGPGTRLTVL.